Listed below are T cell receptor beta chains from one sample, sequenced in a study of siplizumab effects on memory and regulatory T cells. Repertoires were generated with immunoSEQ multiplex PCR, while TCRdb's copy carries only in-frame clones and drops some. There are some 120,000 clones in the sample; roughly 94% occur only once, and roughly 1.5% lies in the top ten. The sample comprised non-Treg CD4+ T cells sorted from blood. These receptors all come from a human donor in good health. Both conserved end residues are part of each CDR3. The order of the fields is J gene, clone size, D gene, V gene, CDR3 DNA, CDR3 protein. A D gene is named only where the DNA matches it firmly. Only part of the rows carry a size: once, few, many, or a class if the clone is expanded.

j_call: TRBJ1-1
clone_size: NA
d_call: TRBD1
v_call: TRBV14
cdr3_nt: TGTGCCAGCAGCCAACTGACAGGGGGGAGCACTGAAGCTTTCTTT
cdr3_aa: CASSQLTGGSTEAFF

j_call: TRBJ2-3
clone_size: NA
d_call: NA
v_call: TRBV5-1
cdr3_nt: TGCGCCAGCAGCTTGGGTCAGGCTAGCACAGATACGCAGTATTTT
cdr3_aa: CASSLGQASTDTQYF

j_call: TRBJ1-1
clone_size: NA
d_call: NA
v_call: TRBV11-3
cdr3_nt: TGTGCCAGCAGCTTAGATACTTACACTGAAGCTTTCTTT
cdr3_aa: CASSLDTYTEAFF

j_call: TRBJ1-5
clone_size: NA
d_call: NA
v_call: TRBV7-9
cdr3_nt: TGTGCCAGCAGCTTCGCCTGGGCCAGTCAGCCCCAGCATTTT
cdr3_aa: CASSFAWASQPQHF

j_call: TRBJ2-3
clone_size: NA
d_call: TRBD2
v_call: TRBV5-1
cdr3_nt: TGCGCCAGCATACTAGCGGGAGCAAAGGGTACGCAGTATTTT
cdr3_aa: CASILAGAKGTQYF

j_call: TRBJ1-4
clone_size: NA
d_call: TRBD1
v_call: TRBV5-4
cdr3_nt: TGTGCCAGCAGCCCCGGGACAGGGACGCCGCCAACTAATGAAAAACTGTTTTTT
cdr3_aa: CASSPGTGTPPTNEKLFF

j_call: TRBJ1-5
clone_size: NA
d_call: NA
v_call: TRBV18
cdr3_nt: TGTGCCAGCTCACCAGGGGAGAATCAGCCCCAGCATTTT
cdr3_aa: CASSPGENQPQHF

j_call: TRBJ2-2
clone_size: NA
d_call: NA
v_call: TRBV5-4
cdr3_nt: TGTGCCAGCAGCTCCCGGGGAGGGGGAAACGGGGAGCTGTTTTTT
cdr3_aa: CASSSRGGGNGELFF

j_call: TRBJ2-2
clone_size: once
d_call: NA
v_call: TRBV6-5
cdr3_nt: TGTGCCAGCCGTAACCCCTCCGGGGAGCTGTTTTTT
cdr3_aa: CASRNPSGELFF

j_call: TRBJ2-5
clone_size: NA
d_call: TRBD1
v_call: TRBV18
cdr3_nt: TGTGCCAGCTCACCACTGGGCATAACAGGGGTACAAGAGACCCAGTACTTC
cdr3_aa: CASSPLGITGVQETQYF

j_call: TRBJ2-5
clone_size: NA
d_call: NA
v_call: TRBV29-1
cdr3_nt: TGCAGCGTTGAAGAGTGGGCTGAGGAGACCCAGTACTTC
cdr3_aa: CSVEEWAEETQYF

j_call: TRBJ2-5
clone_size: NA
d_call: NA
v_call: TRBV2
cdr3_nt: TGTGCCAGCAGTGATAATGTGGGGGTTGGAGAGACCCAGTACTTC
cdr3_aa: CASSDNVGVGETQYF

j_call: TRBJ2-7
clone_size: NA
d_call: NA
v_call: TRBV2
cdr3_nt: TGTGCCACCGGAGCCGAGCAGTACTTC
cdr3_aa: CATGAEQYF

j_call: TRBJ2-7
clone_size: NA
d_call: TRBD2
v_call: TRBV9
cdr3_nt: TGTGCCAGCAGCGTTAGCGGGAGTGGGTACGAGCAGTACTTC
cdr3_aa: CASSVSGSGYEQYF

j_call: TRBJ1-4
clone_size: NA
d_call: NA
v_call: TRBV5-1
cdr3_nt: TGCGCCAGCAGCACGGGACTATCTAATGAAAAACTGTTTTTT
cdr3_aa: CASSTGLSNEKLFF

j_call: TRBJ2-1
clone_size: NA
d_call: TRBD2
v_call: TRBV27
cdr3_nt: TGTGCCAGCAGTTTATCCTGGGCGGGAGTAGGGGATGAGCAGTTCTTC
cdr3_aa: CASSLSWAGVGDEQFF

j_call: TRBJ2-7
clone_size: NA
d_call: NA
v_call: TRBV12-5
cdr3_nt: TGTGCTAGTGGTTTGGCGTACGAGCAGTACTTC
cdr3_aa: CASGLAYEQYF

j_call: TRBJ2-3
clone_size: NA
d_call: NA
v_call: TRBV2
cdr3_nt: TGTGCCAGCAGTGAATTGGGTATAACCACAGATACGCAGTATTTT
cdr3_aa: CASSELGITTDTQYF

j_call: TRBJ2-7
clone_size: NA
d_call: TRBD1
v_call: TRBV6-5
cdr3_nt: TGTGCCAGCAGTTACCAGAACAGGGGTCCCTACGAGCAGTACTTC
cdr3_aa: CASSYQNRGPYEQYF

j_call: TRBJ2-5
clone_size: NA
d_call: NA
v_call: TRBV29-1
cdr3_nt: TGCAGCTTTGAATTGTTTGAGACCCAGTACTTC
cdr3_aa: CSFELFETQYF

j_call: TRBJ2-1
clone_size: NA
d_call: TRBD2
v_call: TRBV4-2
cdr3_nt: TGTGCCAGCAGCCAAGACTTATATCGGGGGGGTAACAATGAGCAGTTCTTC
cdr3_aa: CASSQDLYRGGNNEQFF

j_call: TRBJ1-1
clone_size: NA
d_call: TRBD1
v_call: TRBV6-1
cdr3_nt: TGTGCCAGCAGGATAGGACAGGGTTGGACTGAAGCTTTCTTT
cdr3_aa: CASRIGQGWTEAFF

j_call: TRBJ2-5
clone_size: NA
d_call: NA
v_call: TRBV7-6
cdr3_nt: TGTGCCAGCAGCATCCCGAAAGAGACCCAGTACTTC
cdr3_aa: CASSIPKETQYF

j_call: TRBJ2-7
clone_size: NA
d_call: TRBD1
v_call: TRBV4-1
cdr3_nt: TGCGCCAGCAGCCAAGCGGACAGGGTGATCTACGAGCAGTACTTC
cdr3_aa: CASSQADRVIYEQYF

j_call: TRBJ2-3
clone_size: NA
d_call: TRBD1
v_call: TRBV30
cdr3_nt: TGTGCCTGGAGTCTTGGGACAGTAACAGATACGCAGTATTTT
cdr3_aa: CAWSLGTVTDTQYF

j_call: TRBJ1-4
clone_size: NA
d_call: NA
v_call: TRBV7-2
cdr3_nt: TGTGCCAGCAGCCATAATGAAAAACTGTTTTTT
cdr3_aa: CASSHNEKLFF

j_call: TRBJ1-1
clone_size: NA
d_call: TRBD1
v_call: TRBV9
cdr3_nt: TGTGCCAGCAGCGTAGGAATAGGGACAGGGGACACTGAAGCTTTCTTT
cdr3_aa: CASSVGIGTGDTEAFF

j_call: TRBJ2-1
clone_size: NA
d_call: NA
v_call: TRBV5-1
cdr3_nt: TGCGCCAGCAGCTTCGAGTTCAATGAGCAGTTCTTC
cdr3_aa: CASSFEFNEQFF

j_call: TRBJ2-7
clone_size: NA
d_call: NA
v_call: TRBV11-2
cdr3_nt: TGTGCCAGCAGACTCCCGGGGGTCGAGCAGTACTTC
cdr3_aa: CASRLPGVEQYF

j_call: TRBJ1-4
clone_size: once
d_call: NA
v_call: TRBV19
cdr3_nt: TGTGCCAGTAGTCCCCGAGGGCAAGCTAATGAAAAACTGTTTTTT
cdr3_aa: CASSPRGQANEKLFF

j_call: TRBJ1-1
clone_size: NA
d_call: TRBD1
v_call: TRBV5-1
cdr3_nt: TGCGCCAGCAGAAAAGACAGGGGCTACACTGAAGCTTTCTTT
cdr3_aa: CASRKDRGYTEAFF

j_call: TRBJ2-4
clone_size: NA
d_call: TRBD1
v_call: TRBV6-5
cdr3_nt: TGTGCCAGCAGTTACGATAGGGGGCCTAAAAACATTCAGTACTTC
cdr3_aa: CASSYDRGPKNIQYF

j_call: TRBJ2-3
clone_size: NA
d_call: TRBD1
v_call: TRBV6-5
cdr3_nt: TGTGCCAGCAGGTCGGGACAGGGGACAGATACGCAGTATTTT
cdr3_aa: CASRSGQGTDTQYF

j_call: TRBJ1-5
clone_size: NA
d_call: NA
v_call: TRBV6-1
cdr3_nt: TGTGCCAGCAGGACGACCGACAGCCTCTATCAGCCCCAGCATTTT
cdr3_aa: CASRTTDSLYQPQHF

j_call: TRBJ2-2
clone_size: NA
d_call: NA
v_call: TRBV19
cdr3_nt: TGTGCCAGTACCATAGGGGGGAGTTTTACCGGGGAGCTGTTTTTT
cdr3_aa: CASTIGGSFTGELFF

j_call: TRBJ1-2
clone_size: NA
d_call: NA
v_call: TRBV6-1
cdr3_nt: TGTGCCAGCGTGCGGGGGGCGATAAATGACTATGGCTACACCTTC
cdr3_aa: CASVRGAINDYGYTF

j_call: TRBJ1-4
clone_size: NA
d_call: NA
v_call: TRBV28
cdr3_nt: TGTGCCATTGCAGCCCCTAATGAAAAACTGTTTTTT
cdr3_aa: CAIAAPNEKLFF

j_call: TRBJ1-1
clone_size: few
d_call: NA
v_call: TRBV28
cdr3_nt: TGTGCCAGCAGGGCGGGCGAAGCTTTCTTT
cdr3_aa: CASRAGEAFF

j_call: TRBJ2-1
clone_size: NA
d_call: NA
v_call: TRBV18
cdr3_nt: TGTGCCAGCTCACCACCGACTGGCTACAATGAGCAGTTCTTC
cdr3_aa: CASSPPTGYNEQFF

j_call: TRBJ1-3
clone_size: NA
d_call: NA
v_call: TRBV7-2
cdr3_nt: TGTGCCAGCAGCTTAGACCGTACTGGAAACACCATATATTTT
cdr3_aa: CASSLDRTGNTIYF

j_call: TRBJ2-7
clone_size: NA
d_call: TRBD1
v_call: TRBV19
cdr3_nt: TGTGCCAGTAGTAGATTTCTACAGGGGAAGTCCTACGAGCAGTACTTC
cdr3_aa: CASSRFLQGKSYEQYF

j_call: TRBJ2-1
clone_size: NA
d_call: NA
v_call: TRBV19
cdr3_nt: TGTGCCAGTACCACAGACAGCCACAATGAGCAGTTCTTC
cdr3_aa: CASTTDSHNEQFF

j_call: TRBJ2-7
clone_size: NA
d_call: NA
v_call: TRBV6-5
cdr3_nt: TGTGCCAGCAGTTCCTTAAGCGGGTACGATTACGAGCAGTACTTC
cdr3_aa: CASSSLSGYDYEQYF